Listed below are T cell receptor beta chains from one sample, sequenced in a study of shared clonotypes between healthy human individuals. The assay was immunoSEQ multiplex PCR, and TCRdb's table has in-frame clones only and misses some. The sample holds millions of clones, over 85% seen once. Sequencing was performed on naive CD4+ T cells from PBMCs. All receptors derive from a man younger than 35 in good health. Some clones in this sample may be carry-over from other donors' samples. Each CDR3 is given with its conserved first and last residue. D genes are given only for firm matches. Clone size, where shown, is once, few, many, or a class for clones that have expanded.

-	TRBV28	once	TRBJ2-1	CASRASAQRSYNEQFF	TGTGCCAGCAGAGCTAGCGCCCAAAGGTCCTACAATGAGCAGTTCTTC
-	TRBV5-1	-	TRBJ2-6	CASSQRPSGANVLTF	TGCGCCAGCAGCCAGAGACCTTCTGGGGCCAACGTCCTGACTTTC
-	TRBV4-1	-	TRBJ1-2	CASSQSGAYGYTF	TGCGCCAGCAGCCAATCTGGGGCTTATGGCTACACCTTC
-	TRBV7-9	-	TRBJ2-2	CASRPGPRENTGELFF	TGTGCCAGCAGGCCGGGACCCCGAGAGAACACCGGGGAGCTGTTTTTT
-	TRBV5-1	-	TRBJ2-2	CASSLPSGAGELFF	TGCGCCAGCAGCTTGCCCTCCGGCGCCGGGGAGCTGTTTTTT
TRBD2	TRBV9	-	TRBJ2-1	CASSPLGLADYNEQFF	TGTGCCAGCAGCCCCCTGGGACTAGCGGACTACAATGAGCAGTTCTTC
-	TRBV5-1	-	TRBJ2-2	CASSFDSNTGELFF	TGCGCCAGCAGCTTCGACTCGAACACCGGGGAGCTGTTTTTT
-	TRBV13	-	TRBJ2-1	CASSLGGTSNEQFF	TGTGCCAGCAGCTTAGGTGGGACTTCCAATGAGCAGTTCTTC
-	TRBV19	-	TRBJ1-1	CASSIDQGSEAFF	TGTGCCAGTAGTATAGATCAGGGGTCTGAAGCTTTCTTT
-	TRBV6-5	-	TRBJ2-1	CASSWTRNSYNEQFF	TGTGCCAGCAGTTGGACACGGAACTCCTACAATGAGCAGTTCTTC
-	TRBV4-1	-	TRBJ2-3	CASSPLGSTDTHYF	TGCGCCAGCAGCCCGCTCGGGAGCACAGATACGCATTATTTT
-	TRBV19	-	TRBJ2-7	CASSIGGHSVPEQYF	TGTGCCAGTAGTATAGGAGGTCATTCGGTCCCCGAGCAGTACTTC
TRBD1	TRBV6-6	-	TRBJ2-2	CASGSTGGLGAGELFF	TGTGCCAGCGGATCGACAGGGGGGTTAGGAGCCGGGGAGCTGTTTTTT
-	TRBV5-4	-	TRBJ1-3	CASSSYGNTIYF	TGTGCCAGCAGCTCCTATGGAAACACCATATATTTT
TRBD2	TRBV19	-	TRBJ2-2	CASSGWRESSGELFF	TGTGCCAGTAGTGGTTGGCGGGAGAGTAGCGGGGAGCTGTTTTTT
-	TRBV30	-	TRBJ2-3	CAWSGGTPTQYF	TGTGCCTGGAGTGGAGGGACCCCTACGCAGTATTTT
-	TRBV7-9	-	TRBJ2-1	CASSSGMRARVNEQFF	TGTGCCAGCAGCTCCGGTATGAGGGCGCGGGTTAATGAGCAGTTCTTC
TRBD1	TRBV28	-	TRBJ2-5	CASSSRTGAETQYF	TGTGCCAGCAGTTCACGGACAGGGGCCGAGACCCAGTACTTC
-	TRBV20-1	once	TRBJ2-3	CSVGSRDTQYF	TGCAGTGTCGGTTCGCGAGATACGCAGTATTTT
-	TRBV4-1	-	TRBJ2-5	CASSQGSVQSETQYF	TGCGCCAGCAGCCAAGGTTCCGTACAGAGTGAGACCCAGTACTTC
TRBD2	TRBV5-6	-	TRBJ2-1	CASSLIVLAGETYNEQFF	TGTGCCAGCAGCTTAATTGTCCTAGCGGGAGAAACCTACAATGAGCAGTTCTTC
-	TRBV7-8	-	TRBJ1-4	CASSLAAFTGLEKLFF	TGTGCCAGCAGCTTAGCTGCTTTTACAGGGCTTGAAAAACTGTTTTTT
-	TRBV10-1	-	TRBJ1-2	CASSVRQFANYGYTF	TGCGCCAGCAGTGTAAGACAGTTTGCTAACTATGGCTACACCTTC
TRBD1	TRBV30	-	TRBJ2-2	CAWKPMDRVTGELFF	TGTGCCTGGAAGCCCATGGACAGGGTCACCGGGGAGCTGTTTTTT
-	TRBV4-1	-	TRBJ1-5	CASSQTGLINQPQHF	TGCGCCAGCAGCCAAACTGGGCTTATCAATCAGCCCCAGCATTTT
-	TRBV28	-	TRBJ1-1	CASRKGRVGSNTEAFF	TGTGCCAGCCGGAAGGGTAGGGTCGGTTCAAACACTGAAGCTTTCTTT
TRBD1	TRBV28	-	TRBJ1-3	CASSTGQGASGNTIYF	TGTGCCAGCAGTACCGGACAGGGGGCATCTGGAAACACCATATATTTT
-	TRBV7-2	-	TRBJ1-1	CASSLGVAGNTEAFF	TGTGCCAGCAGCTTAGGTGTAGCAGGGAACACTGAAGCTTTCTTT
TRBD1	TRBV6-5	few	TRBJ1-5	CASSRRDRAQPQHF	TGTGCCAGCAGTCGGAGAGACAGGGCCCAGCCCCAGCATTTT
-	TRBV4-1	-	TRBJ2-1	CASSPDGQRRAHEQFF	TGCGCCAGCAGCCCCGATGGACAGAGGAGGGCCCATGAGCAGTTCTTC
-	TRBV10-3	-	TRBJ2-7	CAISESNEQYF	TGTGCCATCAGTGAGAGCAACGAGCAGTACTTC
-	TRBV7-3	-	TRBJ1-4	CASSAPRAGNEKLFF	TGTGCCAGCAGCGCTCCCCGGGCTGGCAATGAAAAACTGTTTTTT
-	TRBV7-2	-	TRBJ2-7	CASSLRLSGEQYF	TGTGCCAGCAGCTTAAGGTTATCGGGGGAGCAGTACTTC
-	TRBV11-2	-	TRBJ1-2	CASSADRNYGYTF	TGTGCCAGCAGCGCGGACAGAAACTATGGCTACACCTTC
-	TRBV27	once	TRBJ2-1	CASSPRLVGGNEQFF	TGTGCCAGCAGTCCCCGACTAGTTGGGGGCAATGAGCAGTTCTTC
TRBD1	TRBV10-3	-	TRBJ1-1	CATGQAYTEAFF	TGTGCCACGGGACAGGCGTACACTGAAGCTTTCTTT
TRBD1	TRBV4-3	-	TRBJ2-7	CASSPFRDSAYEQYF	TGCGCCAGCAGCCCCTTCCGGGACAGTGCCTACGAGCAGTACTTC
-	TRBV9	-	TRBJ1-5	CASSVGAGRSEPQHF	TGTGCCAGCAGCGTAGGGGCAGGCCGGTCGGAGCCCCAGCATTTT
-	TRBV5-8	-	TRBJ2-7	CASSFPRAPYEQYF	TGTGCCAGCAGCTTTCCGAGGGCCCCCTACGAGCAGTACTTC
-	TRBV30	-	TRBJ2-7	CAWSADSGEEQYF	TGTGCCTGGAGTGCGGACAGTGGGGAGGAGCAGTACTTC
-	TRBV18	-	TRBJ2-4	CASSPGEKNIQYF	TGTGCCAGCTCTCCAGGGGAAAAAAACATTCAGTACTTC
-	TRBV6-1	-	TRBJ1-3	CASSANRAGNTIYF	TGTGCCAGCAGCGCTAACAGGGCTGGAAACACCATATATTTT
-	TRBV28	-	TRBJ1-5	CASREGGINQPQHF	TGTGCCAGCAGGGAGGGAGGGATCAATCAGCCCCAGCATTTT
TRBD1	TRBV11-2	-	TRBJ1-1	CARETGTGKMNTEAFF	TGTGCCAGAGAAACGGGGACAGGCAAAATGAACACTGAAGCTTTCTTT
TRBD1	TRBV7-8	-	TRBJ1-5	CASSQRTGAGQPQHF	TGTGCCAGCAGCCAGAGGACAGGGGCGGGTCAGCCCCAGCATTTT